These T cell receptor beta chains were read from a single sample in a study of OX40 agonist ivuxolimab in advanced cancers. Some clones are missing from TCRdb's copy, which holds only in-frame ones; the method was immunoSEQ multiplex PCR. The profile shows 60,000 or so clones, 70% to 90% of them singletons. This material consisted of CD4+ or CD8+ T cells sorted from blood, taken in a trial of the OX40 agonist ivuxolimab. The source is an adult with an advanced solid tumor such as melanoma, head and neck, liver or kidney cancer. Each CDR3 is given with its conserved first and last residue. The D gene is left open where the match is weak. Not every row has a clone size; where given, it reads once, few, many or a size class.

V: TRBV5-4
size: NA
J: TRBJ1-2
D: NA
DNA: TGTGCCAGCAGCTTGATCGTCCGGGACAACTATGGCTACACCTTC
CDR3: CASSLIVRDNYGYTF

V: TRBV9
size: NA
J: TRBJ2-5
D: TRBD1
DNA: TGTGCCAGCAGCGTAGGGACAGGGCGGCAGACCCAGTACTTC
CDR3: CASSVGTGRQTQYF

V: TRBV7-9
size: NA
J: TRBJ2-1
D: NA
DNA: TGTGCCAGCAGCCCGGGAACTACGGCGACCTCCTACAATGAGCAGTTCTTC
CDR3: CASSPGTTATSYNEQFF

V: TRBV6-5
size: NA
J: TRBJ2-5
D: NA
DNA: TGTGCCAGCGTACGAGGGGAGACCCAGTACTTC
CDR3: CASVRGETQYF

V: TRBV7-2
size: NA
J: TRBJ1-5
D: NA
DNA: TGTGCCAGCAGCCTCGACAGTAGCAATCAGCCCCAGCATTTT
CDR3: CASSLDSSNQPQHF

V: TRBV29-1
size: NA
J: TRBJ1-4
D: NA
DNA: TGCAGCGTTGAAGTTCAGGGAGAAGGGGAAAAACTGTTTTTT
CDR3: CSVEVQGEGEKLFF

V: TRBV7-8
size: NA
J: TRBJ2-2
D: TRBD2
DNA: TGTGCCAGCAGCCCCCGGACTAGCGGGGCGAACACCGGGGAGCTGTTTTTT
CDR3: CASSPRTSGANTGELFF

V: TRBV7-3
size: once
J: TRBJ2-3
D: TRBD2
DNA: TGTGCCAGCAGCTTTACTAGCGGGCCACAGTATTTT
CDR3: CASSFTSGPQYF

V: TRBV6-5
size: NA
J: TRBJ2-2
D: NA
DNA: TGTGCCAGCAGTTTCGGCGGAGGGGGAAACACCGGGGAGCTGTTTTTT
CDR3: CASSFGGGGNTGELFF

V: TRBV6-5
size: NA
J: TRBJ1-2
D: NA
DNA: TGTGCCAGCAGCCCTGACGGAGACGTCGGCTACACCTTC
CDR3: CASSPDGDVGYTF

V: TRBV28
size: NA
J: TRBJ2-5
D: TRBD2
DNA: TGTGCCAGCAGTCCCTTAGGACTAGCGGGCGAAGAGACCCAGTACTTC
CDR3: CASSPLGLAGEETQYF

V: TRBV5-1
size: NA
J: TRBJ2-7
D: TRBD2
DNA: TGCGCCAGCAGCTTCGGGACTAGCACGCAAGAAGGCTACGAGCAGTACTTC
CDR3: CASSFGTSTQEGYEQYF

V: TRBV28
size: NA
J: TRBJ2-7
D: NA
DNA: TGTGCCAGCAGTTCACCGGGAACCTCCGCCGAGCAGTACTTC
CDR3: CASSSPGTSAEQYF

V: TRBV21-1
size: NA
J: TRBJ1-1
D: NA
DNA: TGTGCCAGCTGGAATACCAAAGGGGTGGAGACAGGGAACACTGAAGCTTTCTTT
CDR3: CASWNTKGVETGNTEAFF

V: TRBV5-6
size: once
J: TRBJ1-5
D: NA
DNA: TGTGCCAGCAGCTCCGGACTGATTAGCAATCAGCCCCAGCATTTT
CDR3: CASSSGLISNQPQHF

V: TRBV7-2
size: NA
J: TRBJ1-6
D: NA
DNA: TGTGCCAGCAGGCTAGACAGGAAGGGTAATTCACCCCTCCACTTT
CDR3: CASRLDRKGNSPLHF

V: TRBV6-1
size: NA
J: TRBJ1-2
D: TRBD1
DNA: TGTGCCAGCGGGCCGGGACAGCCCTATGGCTACACCTTC
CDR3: CASGPGQPYGYTF

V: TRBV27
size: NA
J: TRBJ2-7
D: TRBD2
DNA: TGTGCCAGCAGTTATTTAGCGGGGGAGGTCTACGAGCAGTACTTC
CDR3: CASSYLAGEVYEQYF

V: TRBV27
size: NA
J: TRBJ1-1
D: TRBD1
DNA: TGTGCCAGCAGTGCGGGGACAGGCCCGGGACAAACTTTCTTT
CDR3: CASSAGTGPGQTFF

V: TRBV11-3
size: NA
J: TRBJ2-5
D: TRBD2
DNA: TGTGCCAGCAGCTCCTCTAGCGGGCAAGAGACCCAGTACTTC
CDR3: CASSSSSGQETQYF

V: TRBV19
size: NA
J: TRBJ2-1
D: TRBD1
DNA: TGTGCCAGTAGTATACCAGACAGGGAATGGAAGTTCTTC
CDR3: CASSIPDREWKFF

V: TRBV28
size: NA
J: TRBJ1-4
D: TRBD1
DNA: TGTGCCAGCAGGACCGGCAGGGGGCCTGAAAAACTGTTTTTT
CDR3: CASRTGRGPEKLFF

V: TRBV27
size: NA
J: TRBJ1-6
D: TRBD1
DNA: TGTGCCAGCAGTTCCCCATCAGGGGGCGCGTATAATTCACCCCTCCACTTT
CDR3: CASSSPSGGAYNSPLHF

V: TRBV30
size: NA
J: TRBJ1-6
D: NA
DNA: TGTGCCTGGAGTGTTGGGGGCGGGAATTCACCCCTCCACTTT
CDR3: CAWSVGGGNSPLHF